The 5 T cell receptor beta chains presented below share a single source sample, sequenced in a study of shared clonotypes between healthy human individuals. The table came from immunoSEQ multiplex PCR; TCRdb's copy has only in-frame clones and leaves some out. The table records 740,000 or so clones, 73% of them present only once. The sample comprised memory CD4+ T cells sorted from blood. Stated subset: CD45RA-negative fraction. Every receptor here comes from a woman younger than 45 in good health.

The rearrangement joins TRBV30 to TRBJ1-3, with unresolved D. V was trimmed by 2 bases and J by 3 bases, leaving 5 bases between them. Germline V gene lookup returns CDR1 GTSNPN and CDR2 SVGIG (reference sequence). The CDR3 has 12 residues. For the CDR3, the DNA is TGTGCCTGGAGTACGGATGGAAACACCATATATTTT. This sequence encodes CAWSTDGNTIYF.

This CDR3 is CASSIGGDSLNTEAFF. DNA of the CDR3: TGTGCCAGTAGTATAGGGGGTGACAGTTTGAACACTGAAGCTTTCTTT. The chain uses TRBV19 and TRBJ1-1; maybe TRBD1 (5 bases). The CDR3 is 16 residues long. Per the germline V gene, CDR1 is LNHDA and CDR2 is SQIVND (reference sequence). Trimming removed 1 base from V and 0 bases from J, with 12 bases in between.

This clone came up a few times. V usage is TRBV28 and J usage is TRBJ1-1; 8 bases match TRBD1. V lost 3 bases and J lost 1; bases outside the gene matches: 10. This CDR3 comprises 17 residues. The germline gives CDR1 MDHEN, CDR2 SYDVKM. CDR3 nucleotides: TGTGCCAGCAGTTTTCCCCAGGGGGCGCGTGGGAACACTGAAGCTTTCTTT. This gives the protein CASSFPQGARGNTEAFF.

CDR3 protein: CASSQGVLYEQYF. The CDR3 DNA is TGTGCCAGCAGCCAGGGCGTTCTCTACGAGCAGTACTTC. The V call is TRBV11-1, the J call TRBJ2-7, with D maybe TRBD1 (5 bases). Trimming stripped 5 bases from V and 3 bases from J, with 11 bases between. The CDR3 spans 13 residues. Germline loops: CDR1 SGHAT, CDR2 FQDESV (reference sequence).

The rearrangement uses TRBV7-9 and TRBJ1-2, with 7 nucleotides matching TRBD1. The CDR3 loop spans 18 amino acids. Trimming cost V 5 bases and J 6 bases; bases outside gene matches: 21. Germline V gene sequence: CDR1 SEHNR, CDR2 FQNEAQ (reference sequence). DNA for the CDR3: TGTGCCAGCAGCCAAGAATTGCCTGAGCCCCGGGACAGAAATGGCTACACCTTC. It yields the protein CASSQELPEPRDRNGYTF.